This T cell receptor beta chain was obtained from a study of blood T cell repertoires in COVID-19. Sequencing used immunoSEQ multiplex PCR; TCRdb keeps in-frame clones, though not all of them. The sample consists of approximately 200,000 clones, roughly four fifths of them appearing once. CDR1 is SNHLY and CDR2 is FYNNEI in the germline V gene. Losses at the gene ends were 7 bases for V and 2 bases for J; bases not matched to a gene: 7. The CDR3 totals 15 residues. The TCR sequence derives from a human donor with acute or convalescent COVID-19. The donor label of this sample is uncertain. The rearrangement links TRBV2 to TRBJ1-3, with TRBD1 matching 8 bases. Sequencing used peripheral blood. For the CDR3, the DNA is TGTGCCAGCATAGACCAGGGGGCGCCTGGAAACACCATATATTTT. Translating it yields CASIDQGAPGNTIYF.